The entry that follows covers one T cell receptor (beta chain) sequence. TCRdb ran MiXCR on the 5' RACE reads and lists one entry per CDR3 protein. The sample has about 340,000 distinct CDR3 sequences; approximately 13% are singletons. The CDR3 spans 14 residues. Germline CDR1 and CDR2: SGHTA and FQGNSA. V lost 3 bases, J lost 6 bases, and 6 bases stayed unmatched. These data come from a study of T cells after yellow fever vaccination. The source is a man in his late teens or twenties who received the YFV17D yellow fever vaccine. This specimen was CD4+ T cells sorted from PBMCs, taken 15 days after the yellow fever booster vaccination. This sequence joins TRBV7-2 and TRBJ2-5; 8 positions agree with TRBD1. CDR3: CASSFGQGGQTQYF. CDR3 sequence (DNA): TGTGCCAGCAGCTTCGGACAGGGTGGACAGACCCAGTACTTC.